The 31 T cell receptor beta chains given below trace back to one sample, sequenced in a study of OX40 agonist ivuxolimab in advanced cancers. Libraries came from the immunoSEQ multiplex PCR assay. The clones in this table, taken by TCRdb from immuneACCESS, are in-frame only. Not every clone is retained; where verified, under half of the shortfall comes from an unresolved V gene, and the cause of the rest is unknown. Within this sample are some 41,000 clones, with about 87% of them counted one time only. 3.5% to 4% of the sample lies in the top ten. The sample here was CD4+ or CD8+ T cells sorted from blood, taken in a trial of the OX40 agonist ivuxolimab. The receptor source for this set is an adult with an advanced solid tumor such as melanoma, head and neck, liver or kidney cancer.

J is TRBJ2-1 and V is TRBV2, with 13 bases lining up with TRBD2. V lost 6 bases, J lost 8 bases, and 7 bases stayed unmatched. CDR1 and CDR2 from the germline V gene are SNHLY and FYNNEI. CDR3 length equals 15 residues. The CDR3 nucleotides are TGTGCCAGCAGGATTTGGACTAGCGGGAGCGATGAGCAGTTCTTC. Translating it yields CASRIWTSGSDEQFF.

The chain combines TRBV9 with TRBJ2-7; the D gene is possibly TRBD2 (6 bases). This CDR3 has 15 residues. Deletions cut 6 bases from V and 6 bases from J, with 22 bases between. From germline, CDR1 is SGDLS and CDR2 YYNGEE. The CDR3 sequence: CASIPRAQRGSEQYF. As DNA, the CDR3 is TGTGCCAGCATCCCACGTGCCCAACGGGGGAGCGAGCAGTACTTC.

The rearrangement links TRBV4-3 to TRBJ2-4; D is ambiguous. From germline, CDR1 is LGHNA and CDR2 YSLEER. The CDR3 has 13 residues. Trimming removed 0 bases from V and 9 bases from J, with 9 bases in between. The CDR3 sequence: CASSQEMDSIQYF. The CDR3 bases are TGCGCCAGCAGCCAAGAAATGGATTCCATTCAGTACTTC.

CDR3 coding DNA: TGTGCCAGCAGTAGAACTAGCGGGATCCAAGAGACCCAGTACTTC. Translated: CASSRTSGIQETQYF. The chain has TRBV7-2 and TRBJ2-5, with 10 bases lining up with TRBD2. Germline CDR1 is SGHTA and CDR2 is FQGNSA. This CDR3 spans 15 amino acids. V lost 6 bases and J lost 1; bases outside the gene matches: 5.

The J gene is TRBJ1-4, the V gene TRBV5-1, with TRBD1 as a possible D gene (6 bases). Germline V gene lookup returns CDR1 SGHRS and CDR2 YFSETQ. This CDR3 is built from 13 residues. V was cut by 3 bases and J by 10 bases, with 13 bases left in between. DNA of the CDR3: TGCGCCAGCAGCTCCTTACAGGGAGGAAAACTGTTTTTT. Its translation is CASSSLQGGKLFF.

The chain carries TRBV6-5 and TRBJ2-5; D unclear. The CDR3 consists of 13 residues. Germline values: CDR1 MNHEY, CDR2 SVGAGI. The ends were cut back, 7 bases at V and 5 bases at J, with 14 bases in the middle. CDR3 in DNA: TGTGCCAGCACTACAAACGTCGGGGAGACCCAGTACTTC. The encoded protein is CASTTNVGETQYF.

The rearrangement uses TRBV19 and TRBJ1-1; tentatively, D is TRBD1 (6 bases). The germline V and J ends were trimmed by 3 bases and 3 bases, with 8 bases remaining between them. This CDR3 region has 13 residues. Germline CDR1 is LNHDA and CDR2 is SQIVND (reference sequence). CDR3 loop: CASSIYRDTEAFF. CDR3 in DNA: TGTGCCAGTAGTATTTACAGGGACACTGAAGCTTTCTTT.

V gene TRBV7-9 combines with J gene TRBJ2-3; unclear D gene. The CDR3 sequence is 14 residues long. Germline assignment: CDR1 SEHNR and CDR2 FQNEAQ (reference sequence). Trimming took off 4 bases at V and 1 base at J, with 9 bases between the two ends. CDR3 in DNA: TGTGCCAGCAGCTGGAATTACGGCACAGATACGCAGTATTTT. This encodes CASSWNYGTDTQYF.

The CDR3 reads CASSPRTGGVGETQYF. CDR3 sequence (DNA): TGTGCCAGCAGCCCCCGGACAGGGGGCGTCGGGGAGACCCAGTACTTC. The rearrangement links TRBV7-9 to TRBJ2-5, with 11 positions matching TRBD1. Germline CDR1 SEHNR, CDR2 FQNEAQ (reference sequence). CDR3 length: 16 residues. The V segment lost 5 bases and the J segment 5 bases; nucleotides outside the gene matches: 10. The full variable domain, its missing parts supplied by reference TRBV7-9 and TRBJ2-5, is DTGVSQNPRHKITKRGQNVTFRCDPISEHNRLYWYRQTLGQGPEFLTYFQNEAQLEKSRLLSDRFSAERPKGSFSTLEIQRTEQGDSAMYLCASSPRTGGVGETQYFGPGTRLLVL.

The chain joins TRBV6-6 to TRBJ2-1; a possible D gene is TRBD1 (5 bases). This CDR3 spans 13 amino acids. V lost 7 bases and J lost 12, with 19 bases in between. CDR1 MNHNY and CDR2 SVGAGI come from the germline V gene (reference sequence). DNA of the CDR3: TGTGCCAGCACCCAGGGCCTTTACGAACTGCAGTTCTTC. Translation: CASTQGLYELQFF.

The CDR3 coding sequence is TGCGCCAGCAGCAGGACCCGGACAGGGGGAACCGGGGAGCTGTTTTTT. Encoded protein: CASSRTRTGGTGELFF. The chain is built from TRBV10-1 and TRBJ2-2; 10 nucleotides line up with TRBD1. The V segment lost 6 bases and the J segment 5 bases; nucleotides outside the gene matches: 9. CDR3 length: 16 amino acids. The germline gives CDR1 WNHNN, CDR2 SYGVQD (reference sequence).

CDR3: CASSWVYNEQFF. CDR3 coding DNA: TGTGCCAGCAGTTGGGTCTACAATGAGCAGTTCTTC. This sequence joins TRBV28 and TRBJ2-1, with D unclear. The germline CDR1 and CDR2 sequences are MDHEN and SYDVKM. Between the trimmed V and J ends, which lost 4 bases and 3 bases, there was a span of 4 bases. CDR3 length: 12 residues.

V usage is TRBV7-8 and J usage is TRBJ2-5, with 10 bases aligning to TRBD1. CDR3 length equals 15 residues. Germline values: CDR1 SGHVS, CDR2 FQNEAQ. V was clipped by 4 bases and J by 4 bases; unmatched bases: 6. CDR3 in amino acids: CASSSDRGALETQYF. The CDR3 nucleotides read TGTGCCAGCAGCTCGGACAGGGGGGCATTAGAGACCCAGTACTTC. Based on the CDR3 plus reference TRBV7-8 and TRBJ2-5, the full variable domain is GAGVSQSPRYKVAKRGQDVALRCDPISGHVSLFWYQQALGQGPEFLTYFQNEAQLDKSGLPSDRFFAERPEGSVSTLKIQRTQQEDSAVYLCASSSDRGALETQYFGPGTRLLVL.

The genes are TRBV27 and TRBJ2-5; TRBD1 agrees at 10 bases. Trimming cost V 4 bases and J 3 bases; bases outside gene matches: 2. The CDR3 length is 14 residues. The germline gives CDR1 MNHEY, CDR2 SMNVEV (reference sequence). CDR3 bases: TGTGCCAGCAGTTCGACAGGGGGCGAAGAGACCCAGTACTTC. Translating gives CASSSTGGEETQYF.

The rearrangement uses TRBV15 and TRBJ2-7; D ambiguous. Germline-derived CDR1 and CDR2 are LNHNV and YYDKDF (reference sequence). This CDR3 region has 14 residues. With 0 bases removed from V and 0 bases from J, the gap between germline ends came to 6 bases. The CDR3 sequence: CATSREGPSYEQYF. CDR3 nucleotide sequence: TGTGCCACCAGCAGAGAGGGCCCCTCCTACGAGCAGTACTTC.

This CDR3 is CASSLEGLAGVTGELFF. The CDR3 DNA reads as TGTGCCAGCAGCTTAGAGGGACTAGCGGGAGTCACCGGGGAGCTGTTTTTT. The V gene is TRBV7-9, the J gene TRBJ2-2; 14 bases match TRBD2. This CDR3 comprises 17 residues. V lost 1 base to trimming and J lost 4 bases; unmatched junction nucleotides: 2. Germline loops: CDR1 SEHNR, CDR2 FQNEAQ (reference sequence).

This rearrangement joins TRBV6-5 to TRBJ2-7, with D unresolved. V lost 3 bases and J 4 bases, leaving 4 bases between the germline ends. Germline assignment: CDR1 MNHEY and CDR2 SVGAGI. The CDR3 has 11 amino acids. CDR3 residues: CASSYRYEQYF. The CDR3 nucleotides are TGTGCCAGCAGTTATAGATACGAGCAGTACTTC.

The chain recombines TRBV23-1 with TRBJ1-2; no firm D call. TRBV23-1 belongs to the ORF category, with a function that is uncertain. V lost 4 bases to trimming and J lost 6 bases, with 15 bases between them. This CDR3 contains 14 residues. Written as DNA, the CDR3 is TGCGCCAGCAGTCTTTCTGCGGAAGAAGATGGCTACACCTTC. This gives the protein CASSLSAEEDGYTF.

In this sample, this clone turned up a few times. The chain is built from TRBV5-1 and TRBJ2-7; no clear D gene. This CDR3 spans 15 amino acids. CDR1 and CDR2 from the germline V gene are SGHRS and YFSETQ. Trimming pared 4 bases from V and 0 bases from J, leaving 14 bases between. CDR3 in amino acids: CASSQDGSSSYEQYF. The CDR3 region has the DNA TGCGCCAGCAGCCAGGACGGCTCAAGCTCCTACGAGCAGTACTTC.

As for this clone: Other DNA sequences in this sample translate to the same CDR3. V is TRBV7-2 and J is TRBJ2-2, with D possibly matching TRBD2 (6 bases). The CDR3 has 12 amino acids. The V gene lost 4 bases and the J gene lost 8 bases, with 8 bases spanning the gap. Germline assignment: CDR1 SGHTA and CDR2 FQGNSA. CDR3 DNA sequence: TGTGCCAGCAGCTCCGGGAGAGGGGAGCTGTTTTTT. It encodes CASSSGRGELFF.

V and J are TRBV7-9 and TRBJ1-5, with 9 bases identical to TRBD1. Germline loops: CDR1 SEHNR, CDR2 FQNEAQ (reference sequence). The CDR3 is made up of 14 amino acids. V was pared by 3 bases and J by 7 bases, with 4 bases of the junction left unmatched. The CDR3 nucleotides are TGTGCCAGCAGCTTGGACAGGGGAGGACAGCCCCAGCATTTT. This sequence encodes CASSLDRGGQPQHF. Complete variable domain (other parts from reference TRBV7-9 and TRBJ1-5): DTGVSQNPRHKITKRGQNVTFRCDPISEHNRLYWYRQTLGQGPEFLTYFQNEAQLEKSRLLSDRFSAERPKGSFSTLEIQRTEQGDSAMYLCASSLDRGGQPQHFGDGTRLSIL.

The rearrangement links TRBV29-1 to TRBJ1-6; D perhaps matches TRBD1 (5 bases). The germline V gene encodes CDR1 SQVTM and CDR2 ANQGSEA. This CDR3 is built from 13 residues. The germline V and J ends were trimmed by 4 bases and 7 bases, with 11 bases remaining between them. The CDR3 loop reads CSVGRDLNSPLHF. The CDR3 DNA is TGCAGCGTTGGCCGGGACCTCAATTCACCCCTCCACTTT.

V usage is TRBV19 and J usage is TRBJ2-1; tentatively, D is TRBD2 (6 bases). Trimming took off 5 bases at V and 8 bases at J, with 22 bases between the two ends. There are 16 residues in the CDR3. Germline V lookup: CDR1 LNHDA, CDR2 SQIVND (reference sequence). CDR3 sequence (DNA): TGTGCCAGTAGTCCCCTCCGGGGCGCGGGGCGCCATGAGCAGTTCTTC. Its protein is CASSPLRGAGRHEQFF.

The CDR3 sequence: CASSLSPGEGTDTQYF. CDR3 nucleotide sequence: TGTGCCAGCAGCTTATCCCCGGGAGAGGGAACAGATACGCAGTATTTT. The chain has TRBV7-9 and TRBJ2-3, with D possibly matching TRBD2 (6 bases). The germline V gene has CDR1 SEHNR and CDR2 FQNEAQ (reference sequence). V lost 2 bases, J lost 3 bases, and 15 bases lay in between. The CDR3 is 16 amino acids.

This clone was observed a handful of times. The rearrangement uses TRBV6-5 and TRBJ1-6, with 8 positions matching TRBD1. CDR1 MNHEY and CDR2 SVGAGI come from the germline V gene. Trimming took 6 bases from V and 13 from J; bases not matched to a gene: 5. The CDR3 contains 12 residues. The CDR3 spells CASSRTGTPLHF. Here the CDR3 DNA reads TGTGCCAGCAGCCGGACAGGGACTCCCCTCCACTTT.

The V gene is TRBV4-1, the J gene TRBJ2-1; no clear D. This CDR3 has 15 residues. The germline V gene has CDR1 MGHRA and CDR2 YSYEKL. Trimming removed 0 bases at V and 1 base at J, with 7 bases between. In DNA, the CDR3 is TGCGCCAGCAGCCAAGACGGTGCTTCCTACAATGAGCAGTTCTTC. Residues: CASSQDGASYNEQFF.

On this clone: A read error is possible here, since a much larger clone lies one base away. This rearrangement joins TRBV11-2 to TRBJ2-7; D tentatively fits TRBD1 or TRBD2 (5 bases each). The CDR3 sequence is 12 residues long. V was clipped by 4 bases and J by 6 bases, with 10 bases between them. CDR1 is SGHAT and CDR2 is FQNNGV in the germline V gene. The CDR3 reads CASSSGRGEQYF. CDR3 DNA: TGTGCCAGCAGCTCGGGACGCGGCGAGCAGTACTTC.

This clone was seen once. The V and J genes are TRBV18 and TRBJ2-1; D gene uncertain. Trimming removed 5 bases from V and 7 bases from J, with 6 bases in between. CDR3 length: 11 amino acids. Germline values: CDR1 KGHSH, CDR2 LQKENI. CDR3 coding DNA: TGTGCCAGCTCAGTGGAAAATGAGCAGTTCTTC. The encoded protein is CASSVENEQFF.

The gene calls are TRBV2 and TRBJ1-4; 10 bases line up with TRBD1. Germline V gene sequence: CDR1 SNHLY, CDR2 FYNNEI. V lost 5 bases and J lost 7; bases outside the gene matches: 4. The CDR3 totals 14 residues. CDR3 nucleotide sequence: TGTGCCAGCAGTCCGGGACAGGGGTTTGAAAAACTGTTTTTT. Translation: CASSPGQGFEKLFF.

J is TRBJ1-1 and V is TRBV6-1; D remains ambiguous. The CDR3 extends over 13 amino acids. CDR1 and CDR2 from the germline V gene are MNHNS and SASEGT. V was clipped by 2 bases and J by 6 bases, with 10 bases between them. The CDR3 loop reads CASSETRTAEAFF. In nucleotides, the CDR3 is TGTGCCAGCAGTGAAACCAGAACAGCTGAAGCTTTCTTT.

The chain recombines TRBV6-5 with TRBJ1-2, with D possibly matching TRBD1 (5 bases). The CDR3 runs 15 residues. Looked up from germline, CDR1 is MNHEY and CDR2 is SVGAGI. Trimming removed 7 bases from V and 7 bases from J, with 22 bases in between. CDR3: CASKPSGDYLGGYTF. The CDR3 coding sequence is TGTGCCAGCAAGCCTTCCGGGGACTACTTGGGTGGCTACACCTTC.